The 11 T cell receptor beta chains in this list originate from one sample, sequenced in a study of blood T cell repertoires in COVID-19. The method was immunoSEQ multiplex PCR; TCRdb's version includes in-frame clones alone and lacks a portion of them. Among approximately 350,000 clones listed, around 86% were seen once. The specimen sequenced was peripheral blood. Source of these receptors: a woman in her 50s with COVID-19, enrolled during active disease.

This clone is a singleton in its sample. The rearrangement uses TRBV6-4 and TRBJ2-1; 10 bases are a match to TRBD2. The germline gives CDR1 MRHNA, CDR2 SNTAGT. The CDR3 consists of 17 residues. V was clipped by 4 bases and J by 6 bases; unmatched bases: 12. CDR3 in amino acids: CASSVRASGSSGNEQFF. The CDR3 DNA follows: TGTGCCAGCAGTGTGAGGGCTAGCGGGAGTTCAGGCAATGAGCAGTTCTTC.

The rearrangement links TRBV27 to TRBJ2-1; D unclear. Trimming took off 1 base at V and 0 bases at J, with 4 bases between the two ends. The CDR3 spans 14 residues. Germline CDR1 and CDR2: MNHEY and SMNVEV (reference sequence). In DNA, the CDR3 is TGTGCCAGCAGTTTATTGGCCTCCTACAATGAGCAGTTCTTC. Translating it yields CASSLLASYNEQFF.

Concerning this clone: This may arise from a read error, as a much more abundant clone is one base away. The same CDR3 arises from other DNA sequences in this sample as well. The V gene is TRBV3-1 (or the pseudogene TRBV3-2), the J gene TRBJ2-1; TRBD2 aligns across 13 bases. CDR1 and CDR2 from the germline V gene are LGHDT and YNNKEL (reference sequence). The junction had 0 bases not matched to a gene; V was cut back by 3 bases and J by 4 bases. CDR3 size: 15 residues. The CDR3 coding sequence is TGTGCCAGCAGCCAGGGACTAGCGGGATACAATGAGCAGTTCTTC. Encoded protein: CASSQGLAGYNEQFF.

CDR3 sequence reads: CSASSLLANYGYTF. The CDR3 nucleotides read TGCAGTGCTAGTTCTCTTTTAGCTAACTATGGCTACACCTTC. The chain employs TRBV20-1 and TRBJ1-2; no clear D gene. V was clipped by 3 bases and J by 0 bases, with 11 bases between them. The CDR3 totals 14 residues. CDR1 and CDR2 from the germline V gene are DFQATT and SNEGSKA (reference sequence).

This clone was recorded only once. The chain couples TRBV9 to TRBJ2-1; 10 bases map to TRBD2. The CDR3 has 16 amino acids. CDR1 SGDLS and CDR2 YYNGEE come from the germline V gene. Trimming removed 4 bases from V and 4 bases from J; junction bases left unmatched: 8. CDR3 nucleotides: TGTGCCAGCAGCACACTAGCGGGGTTCCTATACAATGAGCAGTTCTTC. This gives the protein CASSTLAGFLYNEQFF.

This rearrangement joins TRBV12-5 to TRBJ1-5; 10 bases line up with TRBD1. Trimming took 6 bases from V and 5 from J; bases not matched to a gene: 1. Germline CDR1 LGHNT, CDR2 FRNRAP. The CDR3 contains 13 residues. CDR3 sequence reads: CASGTGGDQPQHF. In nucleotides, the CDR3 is TGTGCTAGTGGGACAGGGGGCGATCAGCCCCAGCATTTT. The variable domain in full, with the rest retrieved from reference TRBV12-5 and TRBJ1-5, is DARVTQTPRHKVTEMGQEVTMRCQPILGHNTVFWYRQTMMQGLELLAYFRNRAPLDDSGMPKDRFSAEMPDATLATLKIQPSEPRDSAVYFCASGTGGDQPQHFGDGTRLSIL.

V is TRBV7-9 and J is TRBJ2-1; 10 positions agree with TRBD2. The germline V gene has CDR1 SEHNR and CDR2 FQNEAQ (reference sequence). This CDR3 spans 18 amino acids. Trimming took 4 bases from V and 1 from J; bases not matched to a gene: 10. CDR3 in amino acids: CASSSTSGSGGSYNEQFF. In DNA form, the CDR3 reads TGTGCCAGCAGCTCGACTAGCGGGTCCGGGGGGTCCTACAATGAGCAGTTCTTC.

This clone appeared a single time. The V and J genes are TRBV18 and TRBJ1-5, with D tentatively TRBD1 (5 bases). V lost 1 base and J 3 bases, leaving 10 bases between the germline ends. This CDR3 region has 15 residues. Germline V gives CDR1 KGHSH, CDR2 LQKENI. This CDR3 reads CASSPRKQANQPQHF. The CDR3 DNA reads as TGTGCCAGCTCACCACGCAAACAGGCCAATCAGCCCCAGCATTTT.

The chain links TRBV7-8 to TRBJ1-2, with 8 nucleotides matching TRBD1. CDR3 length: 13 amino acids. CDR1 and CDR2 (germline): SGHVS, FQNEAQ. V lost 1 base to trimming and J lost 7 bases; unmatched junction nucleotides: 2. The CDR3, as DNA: TGTGCCAGCAGCTTAGAGGACAGGGTTGGCTACACCTTC. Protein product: CASSLEDRVGYTF.

The CDR3 DNA reads as TGTGCCAGTAGATTTCAGGGAAATAACTATGGCTACACCTTC. Protein: CASRFQGNNYGYTF. The chain carries TRBV19 and TRBJ1-2; maybe TRBD1 (5 bases). CDR3 length: 14 residues. Trimming removed 6 bases from V and 1 base from J, with 12 bases in between. The V gene's germline CDR1 is LNHDA and CDR2 SQIVND (reference sequence). The complete variable domain, with remaining parts taken from reference TRBV19 and TRBJ1-2, reads DGGITQSPKYLFRKEGQNVTLSCEQNLNHDAMYWYRQDPGQGLRLIYYSQIVNDFQKGDIAEGYSVSREKKESFPLTVTSAQKNPTAFYLCASRFQGNNYGYTFGSGTRLTVV.

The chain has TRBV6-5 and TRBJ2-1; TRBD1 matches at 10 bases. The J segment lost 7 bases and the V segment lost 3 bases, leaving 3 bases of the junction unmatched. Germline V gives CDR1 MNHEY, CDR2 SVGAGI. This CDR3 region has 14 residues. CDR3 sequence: CASSYDRGRNEQFF. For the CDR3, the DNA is TGTGCCAGCAGTTATGACAGGGGGCGAAATGAGCAGTTCTTC.